A selection of T cell receptor beta chains follows, all from one sample in a study of shared clonotypes between healthy human individuals. The table came from immunoSEQ multiplex PCR; TCRdb's copy has only in-frame clones and leaves some out. The data contain over a million clones, around 98% of them singletons. Material for sequencing was naive CD4+ T cells sorted from blood. The receptors originated from a man aged 25 to 45 in good health. CDR3s include the opening cysteine and the closing phenylalanine or tryptophan. A D gene is named only where the DNA matches it firmly. Clone size is given for some rows only: seen once, a few or many times, or a class if the clone is expanded.

CDR3 protein	CDR3 DNA	V gene	CDR3 length	D gene	clone size	J gene
CASATPAGGPYGYTF	TGTGCCAGCGCTACCCCTGCTGGCGGCCCCTATGGCTACACCTTC	TRBV28	15	.	.	TRBJ1-2
CASSLELTDTQYF	TGTGCCAGCAGCTTAGAGCTCACAGATACGCAGTATTTT	TRBV7-6	13	.	once	TRBJ2-3
CASSFSPLRGNQPQHF	TGTGCCAGCAGCTTCTCCCCCCTCAGGGGAAATCAGCCCCAGCATTTT	TRBV5-5	16	.	.	TRBJ1-5
CASSLFVGGSRNTGELFF	TGCGCCAGCAGCTTGTTTGTTGGCGGGAGTAGGAACACCGGGGAGCTGTTTTTT	TRBV5-1	18	TRBD2	.	TRBJ2-2
CASSVRGTASYEQYF	TGTGCCAGCAGCGTCCGCGGGACAGCCTCCTACGAGCAGTACTTC	TRBV9	15	.	.	TRBJ2-7
CAISGGDRTAHSYEQYF	TGTGCCATCAGTGGGGGGGACAGGACGGCTCATTCCTACGAGCAGTACTTC	TRBV10-3	17	TRBD1	.	TRBJ2-7
CASSVLKADTQYF	TGTGCCAGCAGCGTACTGAAGGCAGATACGCAGTATTTT	TRBV5-5	13	.	.	TRBJ2-3
CASSLNRGGSYTF	TGTGCCAGCAGCTTAAACAGGGGAGGGAGCTACACCTTC	TRBV7-3	13	TRBD1	.	TRBJ1-2
CASSKYRDRGTGELFF	TGTGCCAGTAGTAAATACCGGGACAGAGGGACCGGGGAGCTGTTTTTT	TRBV19	16	TRBD1	.	TRBJ2-2
CASSVAQAGARTGELFF	TGTGCCAGCAGCGTAGCTCAAGCGGGGGCGAGGACCGGGGAGCTGTTTTTT	TRBV9	17	TRBD2	.	TRBJ2-2
CASSPNVGGSRDTGELFF	TGTGCCAGCAGCCCCAACGTCGGGGGGAGTCGGGACACCGGGGAGCTGTTTTTT	TRBV4-2	18	TRBD2	.	TRBJ2-2
CASSVGGSRNQPQHF	TGTGCCAGCAGCGTAGGAGGGTCACGAAATCAGCCCCAGCATTTT	TRBV9	15	.	.	TRBJ1-5
CASTMARSGKGTQYF	TGTGCCAGCACCATGGCCCGGTCCGGAAAGGGGACCCAGTACTTC	TRBV6-5	15	.	.	TRBJ2-5
CAISELQSGLYNEQFF	TGTGCCATCAGTGAGTTACAGAGCGGCCTCTACAATGAGCAGTTCTTC	TRBV10-3	16	.	.	TRBJ2-1
CASSRVSGANVLTF	TGTGCCAGCAGCCGGGTCTCTGGGGCCAACGTCCTGACTTTC	TRBV7-2	14	.	.	TRBJ2-6
CASSPVSGGHTEAFF	TGTGCCAGCTCACCCGTCTCCGGGGGGCACACTGAAGCTTTCTTT	TRBV18	15	.	.	TRBJ1-1
CASSSEGTGNQPQHF	TGTGCCAGCAGCTCGGAAGGGACAGGGAATCAGCCCCAGCATTTT	TRBV5-4	15	TRBD1	once	TRBJ1-5
CASSQEGTAWNEQYF	TGTGCCAGCAGCCAAGAAGGGACCGCCTGGAACGAGCAGTACTTC	TRBV14	15	.	.	TRBJ2-7
CASSAGASTDTQYF	TGTGCCAGCAGTGCAGGGGCTAGCACAGATACGCAGTATTTT	TRBV2	14	.	.	TRBJ2-3
CASSLTLAGGYEQFF	TGTGCCAGCAGCTTAACACTAGCGGGAGGGTATGAGCAGTTCTTC	TRBV7-3	15	TRBD2	.	TRBJ2-1
CASSPTGISNQPQHF	TGTGCCAGTAGTCCAACAGGGATTAGCAATCAGCCCCAGCATTTT	TRBV19	15	.	.	TRBJ1-5
CASGTTGFDLF	TGTGCCAGCGGGACTACAGGGTTTGACCTCTTC	TRBV27	11	.	.	TRBJ2-7
CSAADRGKLFF	TGCAGTGCTGCTGACAGGGGAAAACTGTTTTTT	TRBV20-1	11	TRBD1	.	TRBJ1-4
CASSLVWERPTDTQYF	TGTGCCAGCAGCTTAGTTTGGGAGAGGCCGACAGATACGCAGTATTTT	TRBV7-2	16	.	.	TRBJ2-3
CASQTWTSGSDEQYF	TGTGCCAGCCAGACGTGGACTAGCGGGAGTGACGAGCAGTACTTC	TRBV2	15	TRBD2	.	TRBJ2-7
CASSSPGQLYEQYF	TGTGCCAGCAGCTCCCCAGGACAGCTCTACGAGCAGTACTTC	TRBV5-4	14	.	.	TRBJ2-7
CASSGAGSSSYNEQFF	TGTGCCAGCAGCGGGGCGGGCTCCAGCTCCTACAATGAGCAGTTCTTC	TRBV5-6	16	.	.	TRBJ2-1
CASSDVRLAETQYF	TGTGCCAGCAGTGACGTCAGGTTGGCCGAGACCCAGTACTTC	TRBV2	14	.	.	TRBJ2-5
CASSLSFAQGSQPQHF	TGTGCCAGCAGCTTATCTTTTGCACAGGGAAGTCAGCCCCAGCATTTT	TRBV7-8	16	.	.	TRBJ1-5
CASSVEQGPLGYGYTF	TGTGCCAGCAGCGTAGAGCAGGGACCCCTAGGGTATGGCTACACCTTC	TRBV9	16	.	.	TRBJ1-2
CSVARQGDDYGYTF	TGCAGCGTAGCAAGACAGGGTGATGACTATGGCTACACCTTC	TRBV29-1	14	TRBD1	.	TRBJ1-2
CASSLGVWTSGHNEQFF	TGCGCCAGCAGCTTGGGAGTCTGGACTAGCGGCCACAATGAGCAGTTCTTC	TRBV5-1	17	TRBD2	.	TRBJ2-1
CASSRGTSGSGGEQFF	TGTGCCAGCAGCCGAGGGACTAGCGGGAGCGGTGGTGAGCAGTTCTTC	TRBV7-9	16	TRBD2	.	TRBJ2-1
CASSLGWGRAPYEQYF	TGTGCCAGCAGCTTGGGTTGGGGGAGGGCACCGTACGAGCAGTACTTC	TRBV5-4	16	TRBD2	.	TRBJ2-7
CASSPDVTGTQYF	TGCGCCAGCAGCCCCGACGTAACAGGGACCCAGTACTTC	TRBV5-1	13	.	.	TRBJ2-5
CASSVDGSNQPQHF	TGTGCCAGCAGCGTGGACGGTAGCAATCAGCCCCAGCATTTT	TRBV9	14	.	.	TRBJ1-5
CASSFMGVRQPQHF	TGTGCCAGCAGTTTCATGGGAGTTAGACAGCCCCAGCATTTT	TRBV28	14	.	.	TRBJ1-5
CASSDGGTASYEQYF	TGTGCCAGCAGTGACGGAGGGACAGCATCCTACGAGCAGTACTTC	TRBV2	15	.	.	TRBJ2-7
CASSEYLAAGGLNTIYF	TGTGCCAGCAGTGAATATTTAGCGGCAGGGGGTTTGAACACCATATATTTT	TRBV6-1	17	TRBD1	.	TRBJ1-3
CSVELQGGTEAFF	TGCAGCGTTGAACTACAGGGAGGTACTGAAGCTTTCTTT	TRBV29-1	13	.	.	TRBJ1-1
CATSREVGNYEQYF	TGTGCCACCAGCAGAGAGGTTGGAAACTACGAGCAGTACTTC	TRBV15	14	.	once	TRBJ2-7
CAIGRPYEQYF	TGTGCCATCGGCAGGCCCTACGAGCAGTACTTC	TRBV10-3	11	.	.	TRBJ2-7
CASRDLPRPDLSGRAGGELFF	TGTGCCAGCAGGGACCTCCCCAGACCGGACCTTAGCGGGAGGGCCGGCGGGGAGCTGTTTTTT	TRBV6-4	21	TRBD2	once	TRBJ2-2
CASSVDGGGRTGELFF	TGTGCCAGCAGCGTAGACGGCGGAGGACGAACCGGGGAGCTGTTTTTT	TRBV9	16	.	.	TRBJ2-2
CASTTRGTQPQHF	TGTGCCAGTACCACCAGGGGGACTCAGCCCCAGCATTTT	TRBV19	13	TRBD1	.	TRBJ1-5
CASSSRLADYNEQFF	TGTGCCAGCAGCTCTCGTCTAGCGGATTACAATGAGCAGTTCTTC	TRBV5-4	15	TRBD2	.	TRBJ2-1
CASSVDSGRGPDTQYF	TGTGCCAGCAGCGTAGATAGCGGGAGGGGGCCAGATACGCAGTATTTT	TRBV9	16	TRBD2	.	TRBJ2-3
CATQQVGGYEQYF	TGTGCCACGCAGCAGGTTGGGGGGTACGAGCAGTACTTC	TRBV5-5	13	.	.	TRBJ2-7
CASHLNYGYTF	TGTGCCAGCCATTTAAACTATGGCTACACCTTC	TRBV6-1	11	.	.	TRBJ1-2
CASSQSGTRLTYNEQFF	TGTGCCAGCTCACAATCCGGGACTAGGCTAACCTACAATGAGCAGTTCTTC	TRBV18	17	TRBD2	few	TRBJ2-1
CASSLGQYGSQPQHF	TGTGCCAGCAGCTTAGGACAGTATGGGAGTCAGCCCCAGCATTTT	TRBV7-2	15	.	.	TRBJ1-5